Shown below are 28 T cell receptor beta chains from a single sample sequenced in a study of cytomegalovirus exposure and HLA in healthy donors (dated by TCRdb to 2016 to 2017). To prepare the library, the immunoSEQ multiplex PCR assay was applied. A mixture of 60 forward primers for TCR Vbeta segments and 13 reverse primers for TCR Jbeta segments was used in the multiplex PCR. Held by TCRdb, this immuneACCESS table contains in-frame sequences only and omits some clones. Under half of the omission traces to an unresolved V gene where checked; the cause of the rest is unknown. Here the sample has around 160,000 clones; 75% to 90% occur a single time. The ten largest make up around 1.6% of the sample. Sequenced sample: PBMCs. The source of these receptors is a woman between 18 and 30 years old in good health and CMV-seronegative.

The chain couples TRBV19 to TRBJ1-1, with TRBD1 matching 9 bases. Germline loops: CDR1 LNHDA, CDR2 SQIVND (reference sequence). The CDR3 consists of 17 residues. With V trimmed by 6 bases and J by 0 bases, 11 bases remained unmatched. CDR3 DNA sequence: TGTGCCAGTAGGGAGGGACAGGGCCGGTGGATGAACACTGAAGCTTTCTTT. It specifies CASREGQGRWMNTEAFF.

This sequence joins TRBV27 and TRBJ1-5; 8 nucleotides line up with TRBD1. J lost 5 bases, V lost 0 bases, and 6 bases had no gene match. Germline V gene sequence: CDR1 MNHEY, CDR2 SMNVEV (reference sequence). The CDR3 consists of 16 residues. CDR3 in amino acids: CASSLSSGGRYQPQHF. The DNA for the CDR3 is TGTGCCAGCAGTTTATCCTCAGGGGGCAGGTATCAGCCCCAGCATTTT.

The chain uses TRBV6-4 and TRBJ2-2; the D gene is possibly TRBD2 (5 bases). From germline, CDR1 is MRHNA and CDR2 SNTAGT. V lost 7 bases, J lost 6 bases, and 12 bases lay in between. This CDR3 is built from 13 residues. The CDR3 protein is CASKMGAAGELFF. CDR3 DNA sequence: TGTGCCAGCAAGATGGGAGCGGCCGGGGAGCTGTTTTTT.

This sequence joins TRBV30 and TRBJ2-7; D might be TRBD1 (5 bases). The V end lost 6 bases, the J end lost 1 base, and 13 bases lay between the germline ends. The CDR3 covers 13 residues. Per the germline V gene, CDR1 is GTSNPN and CDR2 is SVGIG (reference sequence). The CDR3 sequence: CACRVRRSYEQYF. CDR3 bases: TGTGCCTGCAGGGTACGAAGATCCTACGAGCAGTACTTC.

The rearrangement links TRBV6-1 to TRBJ1-2; 8 bases map to TRBD1. Trimming at V came to 0 bases and at J to 3 bases, leaving 3 bases not matched to a gene. The V gene's germline CDR1 is MNHNS and CDR2 SASEGT. This CDR3 has 15 residues. CDR3 in amino acids: CASSEAGQAYYGYTF. CDR3 DNA: TGTGCCAGCAGTGAAGCGGGACAGGCGTACTATGGCTACACCTTC.

This clone occurred once. The chain recombines TRBV30 with TRBJ2-7; D may be TRBD2 (5 bases). Germline V gene sequence: CDR1 GTSNPN, CDR2 SVGIG (reference sequence). This CDR3 contains 11 residues. The V end lost 5 bases, the J end lost 7 bases, and 12 bases lay between the germline ends. The CDR3 coding sequence is TGTGCCTGGGATGAGGGTCAAGAGCAGTACTTC. This encodes CAWDEGQEQYF.

The chain has TRBV6-4 and TRBJ2-1; TRBD2 matches at 15 bases. This CDR3 comprises 14 residues. Losses at the gene ends were 7 bases for V and 7 bases for J; bases not matched to a gene: 2. Per germline, CDR1 MRHNA and CDR2 SNTAGT. The CDR3 nucleotides are TGTGCCAGCACCGGACTAGCGGGGGGGAATGAGCAGTTCTTC. It translates to CASTGLAGGNEQFF.

To note about this clone: At one of its ends the junction is not consistent with the germline gene, which may arise from a read error. V is TRBV18 and J is TRBJ1-4, with 9 positions matching TRBD1. In germline, CDR1 is KGHSH, CDR2 LQKENI. The CDR3 runs 15 residues. CDR3 sequence reads: CASSHGTGFGEELFF. Written as DNA, the CDR3 is TGTGCCAGCTCACACGGGACAGGGTTCGGTGAAGAACTGTTTTTT.

The chain combines TRBV7-6 with TRBJ2-3; D possibly corresponds to TRBD2 (5 bases). The CDR3 runs to 15 residues. Looked up from germline, CDR1 is SGHVS and CDR2 is FNYEAQ. V was cut by 5 bases and J by 2 bases, with 14 bases left in between. The CDR3 DNA is TGTGCCAGCAGCCGAAGTACTAGTTCCACAGATACGCAGTATTTT. Translating it yields CASSRSTSSTDTQYF. Complete variable domain (other parts from reference TRBV7-6 and TRBJ2-3): GAGVSQSPRYKVTKRGQDVALRCDPISGHVSLYWYRQALGQGPEFLTYFNYEAQQDKSGLPNDRFSAERPEGSISTLTIQRTEQRDSAMYRCASSRSTSSTDTQYFGPGTRLTVL.

V gene TRBV6-5 combines with J gene TRBJ2-3; 8 positions agree with TRBD1. The CDR3 loop spans 12 amino acids. The germline V gene encodes CDR1 MNHEY and CDR2 SVGAGI. J was trimmed by 10 bases and V by 8 bases; bases with no gene match: 8. The CDR3 region has the DNA TGTGCCAGCTCCAGAGGACAGGGCGCGCAGTATTTT. It is translated as CASSRGQGAQYF.

The chain links TRBV6-5 to TRBJ1-3; D gene uncertain. Germline assignment: CDR1 MNHEY and CDR2 SVGAGI. The V and J ends lost 7 bases and 0 bases respectively, with 13 bases between them. This CDR3 region has 15 residues. The DNA for the CDR3 is TGTGCCAGCACGCGGTATGCGAGCTCTGGAAACACCATATATTTT. It is translated as CASTRYASSGNTIYF.

This chain links TRBV18 with TRBJ2-1, with 7 bases that match TRBD2. This CDR3 comprises 14 residues. V gave up 3 bases and J gave up 5 bases; unmatched junction bases: 4. The germline gives CDR1 KGHSH, CDR2 LQKENI. CDR3 in DNA: TGTGCCAGCTCACCGGGGGGGAACCACAATGAGCAGTTCTTC. It codes for CASSPGGNHNEQFF.

The V call is TRBV5-5, the J call TRBJ1-2; D is ambiguous. The CDR3 sequence is 11 residues long. Germline lookup yields CDR1 SGHKS and CDR2 YYEKEE (reference sequence). The V gene lost 4 bases and the J gene lost 6 bases, with 7 bases spanning the gap. The CDR3 DNA follows: TGTGCCAGCAGCAAGACTCATGGCTACACCTTC. This translates into CASSKTHGYTF.

The rearrangement joins TRBV2 to TRBJ2-7, with D hard to call. The germline gives CDR1 SNHLY, CDR2 FYNNEI. The CDR3 consists of 13 residues. V was shortened by 0 bases and J by 3 bases, with 6 bases between the two germline ends. CDR3 loop: CASSEATYYEQYF. The CDR3 DNA follows: TGTGCCAGCAGTGAAGCCACATACTACGAGCAGTACTTC.

This clone was observed a single time. The CDR3 reads CAWSLHPSSGNTIYF. CDR3 in DNA: TGTGCCTGGAGTTTACACCCTAGCTCTGGAAACACCATATATTTT. This chain connects TRBV30 to TRBJ1-3, with D unresolved. The V end lost 2 bases, the J end lost 0 bases, and 11 bases lay between the germline ends. This CDR3 has 15 residues. Germline V CDR1 and CDR2: GTSNPN, SVGIG (reference sequence).

This chain joins TRBV30 and TRBJ1-5; 7 bases agree with TRBD1. The junction had 10 bases not matched to a gene; V was cut back by 2 bases and J by 0 bases. CDR1 and CDR2 from the germline V gene are GTSNPN and SVGIG (reference sequence). The CDR3 totals 17 residues. In DNA form, the CDR3 reads TGTGCCTGGAGTCCATTCAGGGGGGCGATTAGCAATCAGCCCCAGCATTTT. Residues: CAWSPFRGAISNQPQHF.

This chain links TRBV4-2 with TRBJ1-2; 7 bases are a match to TRBD1. Germline values: CDR1 LGHNA, CDR2 YNFKEQ. The CDR3 has 15 amino acids. With 0 bases clipped from V and 5 bases from J, the junction kept 6 bases outside the gene matches. DNA of the CDR3: TGTGCCAGCAGCCAAGATTCAGGGGGGCGGTATGGCTACACCTTC. Translated, it gives CASSQDSGGRYGYTF.

This clone was counted once. V usage is TRBV7-9 and J usage is TRBJ2-1; 7 bases are shared with TRBD2. The ends lost 5 bases at V and 7 bases at J; junction bases unmatched: 14. Germline V lookup: CDR1 SEHNR, CDR2 FQNEAQ (reference sequence). This CDR3 region has 16 residues. Written as DNA, the CDR3 is TGTGCCAGCAGCCGTACCGGGACTATATTCGAGAATGAGCAGTTCTTC. Its protein product is CASSRTGTIFENEQFF.

The gene calls are TRBV6-4 and TRBJ1-1; no clear D. Trimming removed 0 bases at V and 10 bases at J, with 12 bases between. Germline V lookup: CDR1 MRHNA, CDR2 SNTAGT. The CDR3 has 13 residues. CDR3 nucleotide sequence: TGTGCCAGCAGTGACTCGCCTAGTACGGGAGCTTTCTTT. Translating gives CASSDSPSTGAFF.

The J gene is TRBJ1-2, the V gene TRBV11-3; the D is unclear. Looked up from germline, CDR1 is SGHNT and CDR2 is YENEEA. This CDR3 has 14 residues. Trimming removed 1 base at V and 5 bases at J, with 11 bases between. The CDR3 bases are TGTGCCAGCAGCTTAGCTCCGAGAGGGTATGGCTACACCTTC. Its translation is CASSLAPRGYGYTF.

The CDR3 DNA reads TGTGCCAGTAGTATAGGGCACTACAATGAGCAGTTCTTC. Protein product: CASSIGHYNEQFF. The chain employs TRBV19 and TRBJ2-1; D not certain. Per the germline V gene, CDR1 is LNHDA and CDR2 is SQIVND (reference sequence). V was pared by 1 base and J by 3 bases, with 4 bases between. The CDR3 has 13 residues.

The CDR3: CAWRLGARQGPYEQYF. The CDR3 bases are TGTGCCTGGAGACTCGGCGCCCGACAGGGACCCTACGAGCAGTACTTC. V usage is TRBV30 and J usage is TRBJ2-7, with 7 bases lining up with TRBD1. V was pared by 3 bases and J by 2 bases, with 13 bases of the junction left unmatched. Germline V CDR1 and CDR2: GTSNPN, SVGIG (reference sequence). CDR3 size: 16 residues.

The chain has TRBV19 and TRBJ1-1; possibly TRBD1 for D (6 bases). The germline gives CDR1 LNHDA, CDR2 SQIVND (reference sequence). The CDR3 is 14 residues long. The V end lost 4 bases, the J end lost 1 base, and 10 bases lay between the germline ends. The CDR3: CASSKDRRNTEAFF. CDR3 in DNA: TGTGCCAGTAGTAAGGACAGAAGGAACACTGAAGCTTTCTTT.

The V and J genes are TRBV6-1 and TRBJ1-5; TRBD1 aligns across 10 bases. Losses at the gene ends were 6 bases for V and 3 bases for J; bases not matched to a gene: 5. Germline V lookup: CDR1 MNHNS, CDR2 SASEGT. This CDR3 is built from 15 residues. The CDR3 region is CASSGGTGANQPQHF. For the CDR3, the DNA is TGTGCCAGCAGCGGCGGGACAGGGGCCAATCAGCCCCAGCATTTT.

This chain joins TRBV9 and TRBJ2-1; 14 positions agree with TRBD2. Unmatched junction bases numbered 7, after V lost 4 bases and J lost 10 bases. The length of the CDR3 is 15 residues. Per the germline V gene, CDR1 is SGDLS and CDR2 is YYNGEE. CDR3 in DNA: TGTGCCAGCAGCCCGCGACTAGCGGGGGGGCAAGAGCAGTTCTTC. Its translation: CASSPRLAGGQEQFF. Full variable domain (missing parts from reference TRBV9 and TRBJ2-1): DSGVTQTPKHLITATGQRVTLRCSPRSGDLSVYWYQQSLDQGLQFLIQYYNGEERAKGNILERFSAQQFPDLHSELNLSSLELGDSALYFCASSPRLAGGQEQFFGPGTRLTVL.

This chain connects TRBV10-3 to TRBJ1-1; 8 nucleotides align to TRBD1. The length of the CDR3 is 14 residues. The V segment lost 7 bases and the J segment 5 bases; nucleotides outside the gene matches: 9. Germline V gene sequence: CDR1 ENHRY, CDR2 SYGVKD. Here the CDR3 DNA reads TGTGCCATCACAAGAGGGACAGGCAAGACTGAAGCTTTCTTT. Its translation: CAITRGTGKTEAFF.

The chain uses TRBV9 and TRBJ1-1; D is possibly TRBD1 (5 bases). The CDR3 sequence is 17 residues long. Trimming took off 0 bases at V and 3 bases at J, with 18 bases between the two ends. Per germline, CDR1 SGDLS and CDR2 YYNGEE. The CDR3 loop reads CASSVAPPGIRDTEAFF. The DNA of the CDR3 is TGTGCCAGCAGCGTAGCGCCCCCAGGGATAAGGGACACTGAAGCTTTCTTT.

There are a few counts of this clone. The chain couples TRBV6-1 to TRBJ1-1, with TRBD1 identical over 8 bases. V gave up 5 bases and J gave up 3 bases; unmatched junction bases: 8. The CDR3 has 15 residues. CDR1 MNHNS and CDR2 SASEGT come from the germline V gene. In nucleotides, the CDR3 is TGTGCCAGCAGTTCGGTAGGGACAGGATACACTGAAGCTTTCTTT. Its translation: CASSSVGTGYTEAFF.